This T cell receptor beta chain was sequenced for a study of shared T cell receptors in the human thymus. Per germline, CDR1 LGHNA and CDR2 YSLEER. CDR3 length: 15 residues. The germline V and J ends were trimmed by 1 base and 3 bases, with 10 bases remaining between them. Produced via immunoSEQ multiplex PCR; TCRdb's table is partial and in-frame only. This table has hundreds of thousands of clones, about 89% appearing once. These data were also reused for a study on human thymus T cells. In that study: Resections from corrective heart surgery provided thymus tissue. Thymic TCR repertoires of unrelated people reportedly overlapped highly.

Sequencing input: thymocytes. The chain is built from TRBV4-3 and TRBJ1-5; D unresolved. This sequence was found in a boy in the first two years of life with a congenital heart defect. The CDR3 region has the DNA TGCGCCAGCAGCCAAGGTATACAGACCAATCAGCCCCAGCATTTT. Encoded protein: CASSQGIQTNQPQHF.